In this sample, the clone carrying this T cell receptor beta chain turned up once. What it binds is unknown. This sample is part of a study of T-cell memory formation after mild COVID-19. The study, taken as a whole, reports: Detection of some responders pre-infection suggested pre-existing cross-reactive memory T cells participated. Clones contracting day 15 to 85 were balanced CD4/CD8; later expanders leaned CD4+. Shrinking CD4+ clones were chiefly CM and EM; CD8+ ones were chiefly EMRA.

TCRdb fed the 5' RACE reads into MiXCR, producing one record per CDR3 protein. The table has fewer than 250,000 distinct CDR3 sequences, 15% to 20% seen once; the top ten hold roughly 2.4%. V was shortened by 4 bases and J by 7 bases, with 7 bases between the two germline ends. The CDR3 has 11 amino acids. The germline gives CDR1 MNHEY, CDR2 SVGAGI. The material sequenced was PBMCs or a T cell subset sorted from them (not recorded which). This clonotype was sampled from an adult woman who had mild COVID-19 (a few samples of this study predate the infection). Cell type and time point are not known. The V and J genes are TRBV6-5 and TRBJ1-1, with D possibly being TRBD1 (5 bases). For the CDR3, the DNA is TGTGCCAGCAGTTCCGGGGGTGAAGCTTTCTTT. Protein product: CASSSGGEAFF.